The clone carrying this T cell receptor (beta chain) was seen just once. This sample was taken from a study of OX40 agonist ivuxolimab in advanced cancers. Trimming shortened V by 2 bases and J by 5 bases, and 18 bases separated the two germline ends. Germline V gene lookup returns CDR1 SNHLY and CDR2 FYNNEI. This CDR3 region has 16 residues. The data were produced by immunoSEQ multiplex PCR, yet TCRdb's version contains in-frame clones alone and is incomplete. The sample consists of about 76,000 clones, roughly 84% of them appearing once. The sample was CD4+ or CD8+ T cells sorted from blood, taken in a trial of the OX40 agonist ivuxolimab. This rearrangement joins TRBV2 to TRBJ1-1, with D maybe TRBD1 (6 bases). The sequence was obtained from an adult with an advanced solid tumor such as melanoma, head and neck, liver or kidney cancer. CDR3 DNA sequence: TGTGCCAGCAGTGAAAGGGGGAGGGCTATCGCGACTGAAGCTTTCTTT. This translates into CASSERGRAIATEAFF.